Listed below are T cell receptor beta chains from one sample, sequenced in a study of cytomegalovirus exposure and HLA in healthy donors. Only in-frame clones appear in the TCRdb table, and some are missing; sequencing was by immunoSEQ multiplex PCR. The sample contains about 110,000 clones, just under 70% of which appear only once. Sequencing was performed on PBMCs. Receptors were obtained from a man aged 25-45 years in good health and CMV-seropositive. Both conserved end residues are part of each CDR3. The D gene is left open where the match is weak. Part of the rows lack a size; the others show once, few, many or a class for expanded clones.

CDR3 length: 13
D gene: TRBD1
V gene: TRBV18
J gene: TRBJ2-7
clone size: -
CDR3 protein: CASSQTGKYEQYF
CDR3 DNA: TGTGCCAGCTCACAGACAGGGAAATACGAGCAGTACTTC

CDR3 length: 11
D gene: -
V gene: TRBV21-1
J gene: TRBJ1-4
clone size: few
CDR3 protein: CASSSSARFFF
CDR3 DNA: TGTGCCAGCAGCTCCTCCGCCCGGTTCTTTTTT

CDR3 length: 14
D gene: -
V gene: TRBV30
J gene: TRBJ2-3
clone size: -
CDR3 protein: CAWSGGLASDTQYF
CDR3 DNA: TGTGCCTGGAGTGGGGGTCTAGCCTCAGATACGCAGTATTTT

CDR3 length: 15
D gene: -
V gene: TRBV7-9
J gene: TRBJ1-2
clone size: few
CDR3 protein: CASSLVESSAAGYTF
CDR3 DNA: TGTGCCAGCAGCTTAGTCGAGTCTTCGGCGGCCGGCTACACCTTC

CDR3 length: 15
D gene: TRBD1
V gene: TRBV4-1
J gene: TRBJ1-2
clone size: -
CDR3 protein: CASSRPADRGYGYTF
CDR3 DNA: TGCGCCAGCAGCCGACCGGCGGACAGGGGGTATGGCTACACCTTC

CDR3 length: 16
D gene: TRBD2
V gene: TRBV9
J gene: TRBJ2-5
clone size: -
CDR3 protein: CASSAMTSGVQETQYF
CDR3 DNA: TGTGCCAGCAGCGCGATGACTAGCGGGGTTCAAGAGACCCAGTACTTC

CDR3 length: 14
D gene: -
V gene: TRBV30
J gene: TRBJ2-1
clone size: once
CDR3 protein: CAWSARVGWNEQFF
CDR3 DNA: TGTGCCTGGAGCGCCCGAGTCGGGTGGAATGAGCAGTTCTTC

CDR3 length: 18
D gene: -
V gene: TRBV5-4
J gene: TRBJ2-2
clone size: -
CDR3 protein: CASSMGYTASTNTGELFF
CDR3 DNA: TGTGCCAGCAGCATGGGCTACACAGCCTCCACGAACACCGGGGAGCTGTTTTTT

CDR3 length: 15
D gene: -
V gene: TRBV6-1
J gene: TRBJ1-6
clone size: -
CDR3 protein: CASSELPGANSPLHF
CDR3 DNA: TGTGCCAGCAGTGAATTGCCAGGGGCCAATTCACCCCTCCACTTT

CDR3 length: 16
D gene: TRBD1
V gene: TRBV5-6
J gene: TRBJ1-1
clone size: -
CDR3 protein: CASSFRDRGRYTEAFF
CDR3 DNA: TGTGCCAGCAGCTTCCGGGACAGGGGGCGATACACTGAAGCTTTCTTT

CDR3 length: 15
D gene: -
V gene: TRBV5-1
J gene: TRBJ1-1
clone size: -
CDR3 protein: CASSFRPSSGTEAFF
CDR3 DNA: TGCGCCAGCAGCTTTCGTCCCTCTTCGGGGACTGAAGCTTTCTTT

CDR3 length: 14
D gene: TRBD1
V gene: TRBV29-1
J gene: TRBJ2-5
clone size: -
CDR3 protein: CSVPGQGYRETQYF
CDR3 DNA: TGCAGCGTTCCGGGACAGGGGTATAGAGAGACCCAGTACTTC

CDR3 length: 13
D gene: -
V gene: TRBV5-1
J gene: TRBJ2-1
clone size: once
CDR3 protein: CASSLASDNEQFF
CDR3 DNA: TGCGCCAGCAGCTTGGCCTCCGACAATGAGCAGTTCTTC

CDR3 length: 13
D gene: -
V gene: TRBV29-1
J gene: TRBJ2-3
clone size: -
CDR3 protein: CSSRGVPTDTQYF
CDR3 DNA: TGCAGCTCCAGGGGGGTCCCCACAGATACGCAGTATTTT

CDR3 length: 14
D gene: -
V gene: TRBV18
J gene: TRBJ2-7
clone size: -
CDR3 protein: CASSPPTASYEQYF
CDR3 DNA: TGTGCCAGCTCACCACCGACAGCCTCCTACGAGCAGTACTTC

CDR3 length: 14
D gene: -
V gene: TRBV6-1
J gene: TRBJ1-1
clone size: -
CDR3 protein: CASSPRGANTEAFF
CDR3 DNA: TGTGCCAGCAGTCCCCGGGGAGCGAACACTGAAGCTTTCTTT

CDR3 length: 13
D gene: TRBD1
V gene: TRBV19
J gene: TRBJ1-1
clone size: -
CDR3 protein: CASSKGAVTEAFF
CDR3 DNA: TGTGCCAGTTCGAAGGGGGCAGTCACTGAAGCTTTCTTT

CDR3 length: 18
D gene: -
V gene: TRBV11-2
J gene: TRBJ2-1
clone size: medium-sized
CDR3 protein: CASSLGRKTLSSYNEQFF
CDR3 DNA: TGTGCCAGCAGCTTAGGCCGAAAGACTCTTAGCTCCTACAATGAGCAGTTCTTC

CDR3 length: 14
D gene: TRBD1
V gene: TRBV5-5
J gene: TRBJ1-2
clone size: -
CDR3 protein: CASSSRRQGYGYTF
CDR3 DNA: TGTGCCAGCAGCTCACGACGACAGGGCTATGGCTACACCTTC

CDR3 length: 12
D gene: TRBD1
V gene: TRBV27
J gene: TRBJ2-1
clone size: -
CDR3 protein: CASSLRTGNQFF
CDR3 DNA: TGTGCCAGCAGTCTTAGGACAGGGAATCAGTTCTTC

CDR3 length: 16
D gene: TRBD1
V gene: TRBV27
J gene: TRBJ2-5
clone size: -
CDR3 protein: CASSQGTGGWEETQYF
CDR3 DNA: TGTGCCAGCAGTCAGGGGACAGGGGGCTGGGAAGAGACCCAGTACTTC

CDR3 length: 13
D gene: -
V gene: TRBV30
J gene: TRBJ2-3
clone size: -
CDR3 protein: CAWSVLSTYTQYF
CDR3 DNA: TGTGCCTGGAGTGTACTATCTACGTATACGCAGTATTTT

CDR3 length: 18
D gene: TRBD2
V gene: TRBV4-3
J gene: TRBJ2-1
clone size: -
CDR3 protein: CASSQDWLAGDPYNEQFF
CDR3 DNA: TGCGCCAGCAGCCAAGACTGGTTAGCGGGAGACCCCTACAATGAGCAGTTCTTC

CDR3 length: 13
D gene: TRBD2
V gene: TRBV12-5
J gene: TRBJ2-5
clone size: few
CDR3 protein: CASGSGRGETQYF
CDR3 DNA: TGTGCTAGTGGTTCAGGGAGGGGAGAGACCCAGTACTTC

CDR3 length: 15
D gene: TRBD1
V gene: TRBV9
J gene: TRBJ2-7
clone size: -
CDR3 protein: CASSVDLGQSYEQYF
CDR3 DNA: TGTGCCAGCAGCGTAGATCTGGGACAGTCCTACGAGCAGTACTTC

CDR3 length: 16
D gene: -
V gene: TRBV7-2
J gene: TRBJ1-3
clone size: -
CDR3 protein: CASSLVGGGTGNTIYF
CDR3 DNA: TGTGCCAGCAGCTTGGTTGGGGGGGGCACTGGAAACACCATATATTTT

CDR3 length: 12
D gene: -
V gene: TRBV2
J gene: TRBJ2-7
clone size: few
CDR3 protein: CASSGHSYEQYF
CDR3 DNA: TGTGCCAGCAGTGGGCACTCCTACGAGCAGTACTTC

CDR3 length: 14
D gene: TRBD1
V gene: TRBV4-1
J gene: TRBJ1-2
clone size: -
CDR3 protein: CASSHPGQDYGYTF
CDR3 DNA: TGCGCCAGCAGCCACCCGGGACAGGACTATGGCTACACCTTC

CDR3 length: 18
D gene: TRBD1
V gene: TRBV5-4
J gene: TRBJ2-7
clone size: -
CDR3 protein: CASSLGGATGTGAYEQYF
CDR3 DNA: TGTGCCAGCAGCTTGGGCGGTGCCACCGGGACAGGGGCCTACGAGCAGTACTTC

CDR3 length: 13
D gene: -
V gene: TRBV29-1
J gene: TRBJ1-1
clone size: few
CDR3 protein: CSVVSGWGTEAFF
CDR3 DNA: TGCAGCGTTGTCAGCGGATGGGGCACTGAAGCTTTCTTT

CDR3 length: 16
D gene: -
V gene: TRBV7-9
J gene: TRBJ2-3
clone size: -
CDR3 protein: CSSSSRGGRETDTQYF
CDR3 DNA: TGTTCCAGCAGCTCCAGGGGCGGGAGAGAAACAGATACGCAGTATTTT

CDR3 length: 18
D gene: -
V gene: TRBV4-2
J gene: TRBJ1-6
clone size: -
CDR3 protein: CASSQESGINQDNSPLHF
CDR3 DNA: TGTGCCAGCAGCCAAGAATCCGGGATCAACCAAGACAATTCACCCCTCCACTTT

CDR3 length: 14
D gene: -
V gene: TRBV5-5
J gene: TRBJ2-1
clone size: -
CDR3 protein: CASSVWSSYNEQFF
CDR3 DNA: TGTGCCAGCAGCGTGTGGAGCTCCTACAATGAGCAGTTCTTC

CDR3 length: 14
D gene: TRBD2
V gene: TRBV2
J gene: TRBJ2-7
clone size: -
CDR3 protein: CASILPGLVHEQYF
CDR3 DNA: TGTGCCAGCATTCTCCCGGGACTAGTCCACGAGCAGTACTTC

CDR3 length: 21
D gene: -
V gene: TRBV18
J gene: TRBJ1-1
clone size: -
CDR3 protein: CASSPEGLKGLWEPPGTEAFF
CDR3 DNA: TGTGCCAGCTCACCGGAGGGCTTAAAGGGGCTCTGGGAGCCTCCGGGCACTGAAGCTTTCTTT

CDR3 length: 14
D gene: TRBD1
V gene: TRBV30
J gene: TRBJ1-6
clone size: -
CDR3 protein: CAWRAGTGNSPLHF
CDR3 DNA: TGTGCCTGGAGAGCCGGGACAGGGAATTCACCCCTCCACTTT

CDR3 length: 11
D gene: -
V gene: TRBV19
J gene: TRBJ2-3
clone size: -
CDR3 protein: CASRTGDTQYF
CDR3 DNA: TGTGCCAGTAGAACGGGAGATACGCAGTATTTT

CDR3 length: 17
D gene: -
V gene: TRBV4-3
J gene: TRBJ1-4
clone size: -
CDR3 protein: CASSQEFRFGTNEKLFF
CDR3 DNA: TGCGCCAGCAGCCAAGAGTTCCGGTTCGGGACAAATGAAAAACTGTTTTTT

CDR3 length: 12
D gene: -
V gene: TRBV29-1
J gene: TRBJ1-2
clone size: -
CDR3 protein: CSVGGQGYGYTF
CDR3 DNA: TGCAGCGTTGGGGGGCAGGGCTATGGCTACACCTTC

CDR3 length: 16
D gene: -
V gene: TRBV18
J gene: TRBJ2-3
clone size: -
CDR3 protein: CASSPSTAVPRGTQYF
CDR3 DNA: TGTGCCAGCTCACCATCGACGGCAGTACCTAGGGGTACGCAGTATTTT

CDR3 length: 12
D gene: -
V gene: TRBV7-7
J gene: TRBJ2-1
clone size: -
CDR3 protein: CASSLRNNEQFF
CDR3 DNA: TGTGCTAGCAGCTTGAGAAACAATGAGCAGTTCTTC

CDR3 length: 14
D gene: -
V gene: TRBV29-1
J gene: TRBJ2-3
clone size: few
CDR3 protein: CSVERGRATDTQYF
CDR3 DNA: TGCAGCGTTGAAAGGGGGAGAGCCACAGATACGCAGTATTTT

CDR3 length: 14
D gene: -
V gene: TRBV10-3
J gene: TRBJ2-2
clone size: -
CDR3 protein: CAITLGGNTGELFF
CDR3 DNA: TGTGCCATCACTCTCGGCGGGAACACCGGGGAGCTGTTTTTT

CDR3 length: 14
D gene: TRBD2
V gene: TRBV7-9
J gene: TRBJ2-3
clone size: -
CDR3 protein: CASSPRTRRDTQYF
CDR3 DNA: TGTGCCAGCAGCCCTAGGACTAGACGGGATACGCAGTATTTT

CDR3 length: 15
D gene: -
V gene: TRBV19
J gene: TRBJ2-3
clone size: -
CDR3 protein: CASSILQGEADTQYF
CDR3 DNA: TGTGCCAGTAGTATCTTACAGGGTGAGGCAGATACGCAGTATTTT

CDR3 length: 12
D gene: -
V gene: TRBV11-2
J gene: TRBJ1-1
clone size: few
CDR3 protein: CASSLGVVVAFF
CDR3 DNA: TGTGCCAGCAGCTTGGGAGTAGTTGTAGCTTTCTTT

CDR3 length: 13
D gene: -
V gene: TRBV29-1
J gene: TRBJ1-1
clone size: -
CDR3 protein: CSVRTGLNTEAFF
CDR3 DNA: TGCAGCGTCCGAACAGGGTTGAACACTGAAGCTTTCTTT

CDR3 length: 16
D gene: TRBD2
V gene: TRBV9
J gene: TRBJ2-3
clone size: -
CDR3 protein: CASSVEGLAETDTQYF
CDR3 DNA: TGTGCCAGCAGCGTAGAGGGACTAGCGGAAACAGATACGCAGTATTTT

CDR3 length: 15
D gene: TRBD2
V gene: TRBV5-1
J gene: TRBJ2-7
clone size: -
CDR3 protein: CASSLERGISYEQYF
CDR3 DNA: TGCGCCAGCAGCTTAGAGCGGGGGATATCCTACGAGCAGTACTTC

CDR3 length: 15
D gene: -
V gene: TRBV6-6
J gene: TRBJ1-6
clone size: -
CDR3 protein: CASSYSRTDNSPLHF
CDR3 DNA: TGTGCCAGCAGTTACTCTAGGACAGACAATTCACCCCTCCACTTT

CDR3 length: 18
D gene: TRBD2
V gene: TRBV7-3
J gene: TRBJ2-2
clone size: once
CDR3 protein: CASSLKTSGGMNTGELFF
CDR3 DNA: TGTGCCAGCAGCTTAAAGACTAGCGGGGGGATGAACACCGGGGAGCTGTTTTTT

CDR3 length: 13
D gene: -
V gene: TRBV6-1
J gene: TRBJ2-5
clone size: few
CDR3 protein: CASSSYLAMTQYF
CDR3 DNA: TGTGCCAGCAGCTCCTACCTCGCCATGACCCAGTACTTC

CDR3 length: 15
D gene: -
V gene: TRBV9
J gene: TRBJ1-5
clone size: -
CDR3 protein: CASSVGGGGNQPQHF
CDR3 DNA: TGTGCCAGCAGCGTAGGAGGGGGGGGCAATCAGCCCCAGCATTTT

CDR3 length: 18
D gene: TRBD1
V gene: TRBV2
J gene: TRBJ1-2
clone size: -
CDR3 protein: CASSGWGTGLVPIYGYTF
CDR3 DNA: TGTGCCAGCAGTGGTTGGGGGACAGGGCTGGTACCGATATATGGCTACACCTTC

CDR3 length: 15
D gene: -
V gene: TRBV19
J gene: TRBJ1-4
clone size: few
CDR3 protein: CASSMSPGETEKLFF
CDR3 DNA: TGTGCCAGTAGTATGTCCCCCGGGGAGACTGAAAAACTGTTTTTT

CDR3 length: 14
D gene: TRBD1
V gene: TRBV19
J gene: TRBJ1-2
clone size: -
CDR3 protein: CASSPRQGLDGYTF
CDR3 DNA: TGTGCCAGTAGTCCACGACAGGGACTCGATGGCTACACCTTC

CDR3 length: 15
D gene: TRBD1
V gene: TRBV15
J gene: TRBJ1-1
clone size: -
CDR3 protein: CATTWTGMGNTEAFF
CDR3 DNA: TGTGCCACCACCTGGACAGGGATGGGGAACACTGAAGCTTTCTTT

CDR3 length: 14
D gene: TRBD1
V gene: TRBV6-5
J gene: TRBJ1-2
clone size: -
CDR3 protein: CASRSTGNNYGYTF
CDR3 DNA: TGTGCCAGCAGATCGACAGGGAATAACTATGGCTACACCTTC

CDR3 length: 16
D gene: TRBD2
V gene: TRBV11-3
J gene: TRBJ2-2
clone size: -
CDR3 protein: CASSFTSGGAAGELFF
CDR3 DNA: TGTGCCAGCAGCTTTACTAGCGGGGGGGCCGCCGGGGAGCTGTTTTTT

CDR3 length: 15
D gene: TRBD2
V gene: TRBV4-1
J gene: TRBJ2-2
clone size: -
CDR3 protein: CASSQDSGAGGELFF
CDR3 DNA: TGCGCCAGCAGCCAGGATAGCGGGGCCGGCGGGGAGCTGTTTTTT